The rows below give T cell receptor beta chains drawn from one sample of a study of shared clonotypes between healthy human individuals. The method was immunoSEQ multiplex PCR; TCRdb's version includes in-frame clones alone and lacks a portion of them. Of roughly 2 million clones listed, about 95% are singletons. The sequenced material came from naive CD8+ T cells sorted from blood. These receptors came from a man aged 18 to 35 in good health. Both conserved end residues are trimmed from each CDR3.

TRBJ2-1,TRBV27,ASSFAGVYNEQF
TRBJ2-3,TRBV2,ASSELPTSTDTQY
TRBJ1-4,TRBV2,ASSDVTYLLGT
TRBJ1-1,TRBV11-2,ASSLGLGAGTEAF
TRBJ2-1,TRBV6-5,ASSYERFDEQF
TRBJ1-5,TRBV19,ASPLGQPQH
TRBJ2-7,TRBV30,AWSVDRSYEQY
TRBJ1-5,TRBV14,ASSQETPCNQPQH
TRBJ2-7,TRBV5-6,ASSLGISYEQY
TRBJ1-6,TRBV15,ATSRDVVQHGNSPLH
TRBJ2-7,TRBV6-1,ASSEARGSYEQY
TRBJ2-3,TRBV7-6,ASSLEALPDTQY
TRBJ2-3,TRBV9,ASSVAVAGNTDTQY
TRBJ1-1,TRBV7-8,ASSPPGQPNTEAF
TRBJ2-7,TRBV29-1,SVEAPSSYEQY
TRBJ1-2,TRBV9,ASSVNGERSYGYT
TRBJ2-7,TRBV6-5,ASSPGWPDEQY
TRBJ2-7,TRBV9,ASSVGISYEQY
TRBJ2-1,TRBV4-1,ASSHGDVYNEQF
TRBJ1-2,TRBV15,ATSRASGGKDYGYT
TRBJ2-7,TRBV6-6,ASGTSSYEQY
TRBJ2-7,TRBV6-5,ASSYSTGQYSYEQY
TRBJ1-1,TRBV6-4,ASSEPPTSGAVGNTEAF
TRBJ1-5,TRBV19,ASSPDREGAQPQH
TRBJ2-5,TRBV5-6,ASSLTETQY
TRBJ1-6,TRBV6-5,ASSTSGYNSPLH
TRBJ2-1,TRBV27,ASSFGGVINEQF
TRBJ2-7,TRBV5-6,ASSLRESYEQY
TRBJ2-1,TRBV27,ASSSRGYNEQF
TRBJ2-5,TRBV20-1,SARAGGNQY
TRBJ2-7,TRBV6-5,ASSYSSGGRTYEQY
TRBJ2-7,TRBV11-2,ASSLAGASYEQY
TRBJ1-5,TRBV5-1,ASSSRQSDLCPQH
TRBJ2-1,TRBV11-2,ASSLSVDNEQF
TRBJ1-2,TRBV30,AWSVEAKNYGYT